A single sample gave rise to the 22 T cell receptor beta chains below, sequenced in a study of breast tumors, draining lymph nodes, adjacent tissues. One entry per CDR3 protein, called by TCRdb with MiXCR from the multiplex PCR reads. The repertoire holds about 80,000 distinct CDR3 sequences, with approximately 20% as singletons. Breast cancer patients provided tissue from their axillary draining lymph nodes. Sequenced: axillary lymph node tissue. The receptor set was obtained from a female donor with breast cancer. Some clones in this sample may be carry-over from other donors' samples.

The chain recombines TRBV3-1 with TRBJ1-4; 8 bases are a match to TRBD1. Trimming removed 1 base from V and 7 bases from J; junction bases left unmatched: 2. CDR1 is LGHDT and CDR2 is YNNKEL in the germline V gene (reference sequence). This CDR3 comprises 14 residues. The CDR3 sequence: CASSQAGGAEKLFF. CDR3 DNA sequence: TGTGCCAGCAGCCAAGCAGGGGGCGCTGAAAAACTGTTTTTT.

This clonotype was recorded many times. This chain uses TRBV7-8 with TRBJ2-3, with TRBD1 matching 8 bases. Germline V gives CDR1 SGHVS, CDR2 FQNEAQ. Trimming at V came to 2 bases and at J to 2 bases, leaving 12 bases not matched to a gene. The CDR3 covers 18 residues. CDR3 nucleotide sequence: TGTGCCAGCAGCTTAAAGCGGTTGACAGGGGACCTCACAGATACGCAGTATTTT. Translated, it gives CASSLKRLTGDLTDTQYF.

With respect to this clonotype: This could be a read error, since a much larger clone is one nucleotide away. The CDR3 DNA is TGCGCCAGCAAGCGGACGGAAACTAACTGTGGCTACACCTTC. As protein: CASKRTETNCGYTF. The rearrangement links TRBV5-1 to TRBJ1-2; D gene unclear. Germline CDR1 reads SGHRS; CDR2 reads YFSETQ. The CDR3 extends over 14 amino acids.

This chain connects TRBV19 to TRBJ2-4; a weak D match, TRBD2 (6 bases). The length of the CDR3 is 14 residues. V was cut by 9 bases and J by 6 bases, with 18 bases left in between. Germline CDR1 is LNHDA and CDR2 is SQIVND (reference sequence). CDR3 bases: TGTGCCAGATGGGGTCGACTAGGAGGAAACATTCAGTACTTC. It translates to CARWGRLGGNIQYF.

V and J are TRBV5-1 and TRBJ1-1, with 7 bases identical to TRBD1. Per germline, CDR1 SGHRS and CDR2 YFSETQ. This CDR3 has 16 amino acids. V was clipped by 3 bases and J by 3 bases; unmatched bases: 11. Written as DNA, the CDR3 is TGCGCCAGCAGCTGGACTACCGGGACAGAGTACACTGAAGCTTTCTTT. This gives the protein CASSWTTGTEYTEAFF.

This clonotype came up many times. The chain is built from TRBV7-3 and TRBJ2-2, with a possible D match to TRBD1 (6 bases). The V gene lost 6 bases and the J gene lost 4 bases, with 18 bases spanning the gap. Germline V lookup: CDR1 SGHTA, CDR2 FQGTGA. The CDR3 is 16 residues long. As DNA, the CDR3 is TGTGCCAGCAGTCAGGGGCCATACGGGTCCACCGGGGAGCTGTTTTTT. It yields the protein CASSQGPYGSTGELFF.

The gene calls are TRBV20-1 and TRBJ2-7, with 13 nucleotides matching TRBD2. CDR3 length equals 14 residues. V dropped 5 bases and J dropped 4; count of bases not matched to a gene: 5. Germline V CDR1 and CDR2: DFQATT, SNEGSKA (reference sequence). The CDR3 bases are TGCAGTGCTCAACTAGCGGGAGGGCCGTACGAGCAGTACTTC. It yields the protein CSAQLAGGPYEQYF.

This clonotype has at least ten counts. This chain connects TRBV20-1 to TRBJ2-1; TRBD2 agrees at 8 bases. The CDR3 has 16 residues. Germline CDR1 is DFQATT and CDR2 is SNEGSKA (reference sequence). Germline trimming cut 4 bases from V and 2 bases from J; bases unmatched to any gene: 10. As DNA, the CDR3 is TGCAGTGCTATGGGCCGTACTAGCGGACCCTACAATGAGCAGTTCTTC. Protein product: CSAMGRTSGPYNEQFF.

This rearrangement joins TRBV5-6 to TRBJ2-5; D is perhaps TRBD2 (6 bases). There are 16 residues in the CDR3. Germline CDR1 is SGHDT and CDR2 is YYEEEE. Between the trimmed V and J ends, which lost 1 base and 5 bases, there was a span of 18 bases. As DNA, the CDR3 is TGTGCCAGCAGCTTGAGCTTCGCGGGATCGGGGGAGACCCAGTACTTC. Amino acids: CASSLSFAGSGETQYF.

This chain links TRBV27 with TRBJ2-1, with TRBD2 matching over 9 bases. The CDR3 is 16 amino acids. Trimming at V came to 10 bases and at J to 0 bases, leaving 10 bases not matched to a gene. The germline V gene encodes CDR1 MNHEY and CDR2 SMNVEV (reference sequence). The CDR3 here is CATTGTSWSSYNEQFF. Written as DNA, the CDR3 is TGTGCCACCACCGGGACTAGCTGGAGCTCCTACAATGAGCAGTTCTTC.

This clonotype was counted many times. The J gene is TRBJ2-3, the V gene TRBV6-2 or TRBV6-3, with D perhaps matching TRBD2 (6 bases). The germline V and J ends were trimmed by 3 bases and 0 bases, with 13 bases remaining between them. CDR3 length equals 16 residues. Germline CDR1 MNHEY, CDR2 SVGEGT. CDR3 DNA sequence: TGTGCCAGCAGTTATACTTACGGGAGAAGCACAGATACGCAGTATTTT. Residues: CASSYTYGRSTDTQYF.

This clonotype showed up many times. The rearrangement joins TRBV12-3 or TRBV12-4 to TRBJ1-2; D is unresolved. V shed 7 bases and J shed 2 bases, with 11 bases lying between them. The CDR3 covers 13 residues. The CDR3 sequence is CASNQYPNYGYTF. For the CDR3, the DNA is TGTGCCAGCAATCAATACCCGAACTATGGCTACACCTTC.

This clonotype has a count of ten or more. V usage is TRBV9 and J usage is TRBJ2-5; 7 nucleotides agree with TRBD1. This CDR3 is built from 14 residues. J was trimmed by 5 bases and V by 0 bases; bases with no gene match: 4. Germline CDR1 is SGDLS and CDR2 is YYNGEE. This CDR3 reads CASSVEGARETQYF. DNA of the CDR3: TGTGCCAGCAGCGTAGAGGGGGCGCGGGAGACCCAGTACTTC.

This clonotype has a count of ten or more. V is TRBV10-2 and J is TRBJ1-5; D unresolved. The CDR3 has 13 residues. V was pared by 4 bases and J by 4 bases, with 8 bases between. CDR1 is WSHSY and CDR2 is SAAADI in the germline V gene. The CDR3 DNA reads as TGCGCCAGCAGTGTAGCGGTGAATCAGCCCCAGCATTTT. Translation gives CASSVAVNQPQHF.

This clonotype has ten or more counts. CDR3 in amino acids: CASSLVLAGAGELFF. The CDR3 region has the DNA TGTGCCAGCAGCTTAGTACTAGCGGGAGCTGGGGAGCTGTTTTTT. The rearrangement links TRBV11-3 to TRBJ2-2; 11 nucleotides match TRBD2. CDR1 SGHNT and CDR2 YENEEA come from the germline V gene. V gave up 1 base and J gave up 8 bases; unmatched junction bases: 3. This CDR3 has 15 residues.

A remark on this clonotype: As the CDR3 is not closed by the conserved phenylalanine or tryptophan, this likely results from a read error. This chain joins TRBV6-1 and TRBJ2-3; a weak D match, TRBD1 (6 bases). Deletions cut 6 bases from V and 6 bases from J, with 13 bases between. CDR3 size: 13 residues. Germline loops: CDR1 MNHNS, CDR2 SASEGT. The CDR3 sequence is CASRGGNIDTQYL. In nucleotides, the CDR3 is TGTGCCAGCAGAGGGGGTAATATCGATACGCAGTATCTT.

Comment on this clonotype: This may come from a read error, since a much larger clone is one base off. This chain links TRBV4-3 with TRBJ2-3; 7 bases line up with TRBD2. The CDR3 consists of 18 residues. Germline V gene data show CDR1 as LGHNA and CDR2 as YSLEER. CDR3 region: CASSQEVGAGKHTGTQYF. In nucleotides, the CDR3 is TGCGCCAGCAGCCAAGAAGTTGGAGCGGGGAAACACACAGGTACGCAGTATTTT.

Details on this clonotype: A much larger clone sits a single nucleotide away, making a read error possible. For the CDR3, the DNA is TGTGCCAGCGGCCAAGTCTCTCAGCGGGTGGTTTTCTTC. Its protein product is CASGQVSQRVVFF. V gene TRBV14 combines with J gene TRBJ2-1; possible D gene TRBD2, 6 bases. Per germline, CDR1 SGHDN and CDR2 FVKESK. The CDR3 loop spans 13 amino acids.

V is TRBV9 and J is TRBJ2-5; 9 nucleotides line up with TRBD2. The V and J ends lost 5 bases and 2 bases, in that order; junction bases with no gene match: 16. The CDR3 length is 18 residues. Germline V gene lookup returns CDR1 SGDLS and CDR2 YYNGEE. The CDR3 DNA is TGTGCCAGCAGTTCGGGGCTAGCGGGACGGCGGGGGCAAGAGACCCAGTACTTC. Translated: CASSSGLAGRRGQETQYF.

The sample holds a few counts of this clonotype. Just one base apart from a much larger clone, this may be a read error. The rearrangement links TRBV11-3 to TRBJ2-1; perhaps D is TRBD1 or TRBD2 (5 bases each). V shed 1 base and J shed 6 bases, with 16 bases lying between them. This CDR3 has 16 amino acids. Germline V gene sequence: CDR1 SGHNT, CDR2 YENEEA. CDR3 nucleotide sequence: TGTGCCAGCAGCTTAGGGGCTCGGGACGGTTGCAATGAGCAGTTCTTC. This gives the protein CASSLGARDGCNEQFF.

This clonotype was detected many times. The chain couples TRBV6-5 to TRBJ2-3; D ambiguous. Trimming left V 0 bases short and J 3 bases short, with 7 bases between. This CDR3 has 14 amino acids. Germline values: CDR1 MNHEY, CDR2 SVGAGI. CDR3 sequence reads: CASSYSSRTDTQYF. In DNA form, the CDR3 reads TGTGCCAGCAGTTACTCATCGAGGACAGATACGCAGTATTTT.

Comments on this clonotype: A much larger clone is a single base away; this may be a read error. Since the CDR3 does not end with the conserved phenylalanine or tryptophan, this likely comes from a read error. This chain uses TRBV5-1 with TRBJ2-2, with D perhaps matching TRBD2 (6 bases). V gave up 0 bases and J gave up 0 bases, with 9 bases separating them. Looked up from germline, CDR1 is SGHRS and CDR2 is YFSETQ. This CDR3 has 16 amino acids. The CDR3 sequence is CASSLDGSPNTGELFV. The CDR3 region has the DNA TGCGCCAGCAGCTTGGACGGGAGCCCGAACACCGGGGAGCTGTTTGTT.